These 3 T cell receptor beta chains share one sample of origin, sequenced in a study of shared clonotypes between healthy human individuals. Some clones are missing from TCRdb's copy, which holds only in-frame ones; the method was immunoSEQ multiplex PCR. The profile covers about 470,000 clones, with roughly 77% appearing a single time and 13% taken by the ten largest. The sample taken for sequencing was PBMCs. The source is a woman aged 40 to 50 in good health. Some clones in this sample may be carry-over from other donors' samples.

CDR3 nucleotide sequence: TGTGCCAGCAGGTCCCGACGGGTAGATACTGAAGCTTTCTTT. Amino acids: CASRSRRVDTEAFF. The chain couples TRBV6-5 to TRBJ1-1; D not certain. V was shortened by 6 bases and J by 5 bases, with 16 bases between the two germline ends. The germline gives CDR1 MNHEY, CDR2 SVGAGI. This CDR3 region has 14 residues.

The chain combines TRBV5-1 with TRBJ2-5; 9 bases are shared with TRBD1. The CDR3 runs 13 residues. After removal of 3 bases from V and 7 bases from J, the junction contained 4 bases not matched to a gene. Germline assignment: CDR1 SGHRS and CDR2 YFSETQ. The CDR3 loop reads CASSWDRDRTQYF. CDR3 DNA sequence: TGCGCCAGCAGCTGGGACAGGGATAGGACCCAGTACTTC.

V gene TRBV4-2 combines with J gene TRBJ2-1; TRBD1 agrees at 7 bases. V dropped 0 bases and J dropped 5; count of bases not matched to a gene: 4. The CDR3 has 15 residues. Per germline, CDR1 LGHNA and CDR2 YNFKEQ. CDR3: CASSQDGTENNEQFF. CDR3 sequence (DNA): TGTGCCAGCAGCCAAGATGGGACAGAGAACAATGAGCAGTTCTTC.